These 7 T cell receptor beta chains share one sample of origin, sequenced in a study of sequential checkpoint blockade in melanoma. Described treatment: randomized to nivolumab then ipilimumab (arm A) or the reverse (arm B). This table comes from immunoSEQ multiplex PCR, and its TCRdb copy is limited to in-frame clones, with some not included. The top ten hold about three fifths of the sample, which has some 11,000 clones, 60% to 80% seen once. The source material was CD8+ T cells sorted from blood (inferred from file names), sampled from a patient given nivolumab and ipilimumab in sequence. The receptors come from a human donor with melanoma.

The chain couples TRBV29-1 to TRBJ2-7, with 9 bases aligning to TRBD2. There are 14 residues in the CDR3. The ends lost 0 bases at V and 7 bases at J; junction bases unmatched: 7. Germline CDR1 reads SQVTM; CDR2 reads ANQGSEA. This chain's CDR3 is CSVEDPAGGREQYF. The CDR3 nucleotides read TGCAGCGTTGAAGATCCCGCGGGAGGGAGGGAGCAGTACTTC.

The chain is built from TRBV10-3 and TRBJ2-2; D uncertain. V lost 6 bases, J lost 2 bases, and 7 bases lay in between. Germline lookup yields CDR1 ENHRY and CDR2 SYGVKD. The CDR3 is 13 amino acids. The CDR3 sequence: CAISSDNTGELFF. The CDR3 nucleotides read TGTGCCATCAGCTCAGATAACACCGGGGAGCTGTTTTTT.

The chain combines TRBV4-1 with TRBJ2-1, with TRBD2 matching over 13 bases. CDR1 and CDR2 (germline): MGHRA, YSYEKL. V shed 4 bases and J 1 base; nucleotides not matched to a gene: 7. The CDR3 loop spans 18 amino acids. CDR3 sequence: CASSPLAGGPISYNEQFF. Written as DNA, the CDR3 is TGCGCCAGCAGCCCACTAGCGGGAGGGCCAATTTCCTACAATGAGCAGTTCTTC.

This CDR3 reads CASSSGTGNLENIQYF. CDR3 nucleotides: TGCGCCAGCAGCTCCGGGACAGGGAATTTGGAAAACATTCAGTACTTC. The rearrangement links TRBV5-1 to TRBJ2-4, with TRBD1 identical over 9 bases. V lost 3 bases and J lost 5; bases outside the gene matches: 9. The germline V gene has CDR1 SGHRS and CDR2 YFSETQ. This CDR3 spans 16 amino acids.

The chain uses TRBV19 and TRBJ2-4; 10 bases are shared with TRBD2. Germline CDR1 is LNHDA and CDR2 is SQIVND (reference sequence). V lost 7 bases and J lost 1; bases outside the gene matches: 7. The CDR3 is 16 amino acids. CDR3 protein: CASNPSGSRAKNIQYF. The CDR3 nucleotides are TGTGCCAGTAATCCTAGCGGGAGTCGGGCCAAAAACATTCAGTACTTC.

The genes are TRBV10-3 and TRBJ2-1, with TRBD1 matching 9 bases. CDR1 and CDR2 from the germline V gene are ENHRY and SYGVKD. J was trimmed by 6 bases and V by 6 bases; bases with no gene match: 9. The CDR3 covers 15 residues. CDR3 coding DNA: TGTGCCATCAGCAGACCCGGGACAGGGTTCAATGAGCAGTTCTTC. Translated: CAISRPGTGFNEQFF.

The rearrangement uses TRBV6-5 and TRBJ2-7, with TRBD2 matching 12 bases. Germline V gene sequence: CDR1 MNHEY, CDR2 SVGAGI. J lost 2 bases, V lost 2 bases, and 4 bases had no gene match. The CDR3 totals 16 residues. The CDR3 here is CASSYPTSGGTYEQYF. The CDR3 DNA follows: TGTGCCAGCAGTTACCCGACTAGCGGGGGTACCTACGAGCAGTACTTC.